This passage covers 17 T cell receptor beta chains from one sample sequenced in a study of blood T cells in healthy people across ages. PCR was performed a second time for roughly 7 to 11 cycles using a sample-barcoded 5' primer and a J-beta primer mix. From the 5' RACE reads, TCRdb called clonotypes with MiXCR, one entry per CDR3 protein. The table records 450,000 to 700,000 distinct CDR3 sequences, 27% of them present only once. The sequenced sample was blood. Receptors originate from a woman between 70 and 85 years old in good health.

This clonotype was observed a handful of times. The chain recombines TRBV20-1 with TRBJ1-4, with no clear D. Trimming took off 6 bases at V and 11 bases at J, with 16 bases between the two ends. CDR1 is DFQATT, CDR2 SNEGSKA, per germline (reference sequence). The CDR3 has 12 amino acids. The CDR3 loop is CSATPGRVKLFF. The CDR3 nucleotides are TGCAGTGCCACCCCCGGGAGAGTGAAACTGTTTTTT.

V is TRBV3-1 and J is TRBJ1-2; D remains ambiguous. This CDR3 has 14 residues. With 8 bases removed from V and 1 base from J, the gap between germline ends came to 14 bases. CDR1 is LGHDT and CDR2 is YNNKEL in the germline V gene (reference sequence). The CDR3: CASSRTGINYGYTF. For the CDR3, the DNA is TGTGCCAGCTCTCGTACGGGAATTAACTATGGCTACACCTTC.

Note on this clonotype: One junction end disagrees with the germline gene, perhaps due to a read error. This chain connects TRBV7-6 to TRBJ1-1, with D uncertain. CDR1 SGHVS and CDR2 FNYEAQ come from the germline V gene. The CDR3 loop spans 13 amino acids. The chain's CDR3 is CTSSSKRRVPPFF. The DNA for the CDR3 is TGTACCAGCAGCTCGAAACGACGGGTCCCTCCTTTCTTT.

This clonotype was picked up a small number of times. The chain recombines TRBV5-6 with TRBJ1-5; D is unclear. CDR1 and CDR2 from the germline V gene are SGHDT and YYEEEE. This CDR3 has 12 residues. V lost 0 bases, J lost 11 bases, and 9 bases lay in between. The CDR3 sequence is CASSLGGVSQHF. CDR3 sequence (DNA): TGTGCCAGCAGCTTGGGAGGTGTGTCCCAGCATTTT.

This clonotype came up a few times. The V gene is TRBV15, the J gene TRBJ2-7, with D perhaps matching TRBD1 or TRBD2 (5 bases each). This CDR3 has 14 residues. In germline, CDR1 is LNHNV, CDR2 YYDKDF (reference sequence). V was trimmed by 0 bases and J by 5 bases, leaving 11 bases between them. CDR3 residues: CATSRDHGAHEQYF. For the CDR3, the DNA is TGTGCCACCAGCAGAGATCACGGGGCTCACGAGCAGTACTTC.

At least ten counts were recorded for this clonotype. This chain uses TRBV6-6 with TRBJ2-1; D uncertain. The CDR3 is 12 residues long. Germline V gene sequence: CDR1 MNHNY, CDR2 SVGAGI (reference sequence). Trimming took 7 bases from V and 6 from J, leaving 10 bases between them. CDR3 bases: TGTGCCAGCATCACGGGCAGCAATGAGCAGTTCTTC. Protein product: CASITGSNEQFF.

The sample holds many counts of this clonotype. This chain connects TRBV7-2 to TRBJ1-2; a weak D match, TRBD1 (5 bases). The V end lost 3 bases, the J end lost 8 bases, and 13 bases lay between the germline ends. The CDR3 has 13 residues. Looked up from germline, CDR1 is SGHTA and CDR2 is FQGNSA. CDR3 bases: TGTGCCAGCAGCTTCGTCGGGGCACGGGGCTACACCTTC. It translates to CASSFVGARGYTF. Drawing the rest from reference TRBV7-2 and TRBJ1-2, the complete variable domain is GAGVSQSPSNKVTEKGKDVELRCDPISGHTALYWYRQSLGQGLEFLIYFQGNSAPDKSGLPSDRFSAERTGGSVSTLTIQRTQQEDSAVYLCASSFVGARGYTFGSGTRLTVV.

A few counts support this clonotype. The V gene is TRBV7-9, the J gene TRBJ2-1, with unresolved D. The CDR3 spans 17 residues. Germline V gene sequence: CDR1 SEHNR, CDR2 FQNEAQ (reference sequence). Trimming left V 6 bases short and J 0 bases short, with 18 bases between. CDR3 in amino acids: CASRILGLPSSYNEQFF. The DNA of the CDR3 is TGTGCCAGCAGAATCCTGGGCCTTCCGAGCTCCTACAATGAGCAGTTCTTC.

There are a few counts of this clonotype. This chain connects TRBV20-1 to TRBJ1-2; D unresolved. This CDR3 is 17 amino acids long. Between the trimmed V and J ends, which lost 0 bases and 4 bases, there was a span of 21 bases. Germline CDR1 reads DFQATT; CDR2 reads SNEGSKA (reference sequence). CDR3 coding DNA: TGCAGTGCTAGAGATAGAACTCGAGGAACTAGTACCTATGGCTACACCTTC. Protein product: CSARDRTRGTSTYGYTF.

V and J are TRBV29-1 and TRBJ2-5; 10 bases align to TRBD2. The CDR3 sequence is 13 residues long. The ends lost 6 bases at V and 3 bases at J; junction bases unmatched: 4. Germline CDR1 reads SQVTM; CDR2 reads ANQGSEA. The CDR3: CSVNSGGKETQYF. The CDR3 DNA is TGCAGCGTGAATAGCGGGGGGAAAGAGACCCAGTACTTC.

The sample holds a few counts of this clonotype. The chain recombines TRBV20-1 with TRBJ2-5; tentatively, D is TRBD2 (5 bases). The J call may be incorrect, as the DNA end agrees better with TRBJ2-7. The CDR3 runs 12 residues. CDR1 and CDR2 from the germline V gene are DFQATT and SNEGSKA (reference sequence). The CDR3 loop is CSAGVSGYEQYF. The CDR3 DNA reads TGCAGTGCCGGCGTCAGCGGCTACGAGCAGTACTTC.

The chain couples TRBV20-1 to TRBJ2-3; D gene ambiguous. The CDR3 contains 12 residues. Trimming shortened V by 2 bases and J by 5 bases, and 8 bases separated the two germline ends. CDR1 and CDR2 (germline): DFQATT, SNEGSKA (reference sequence). CDR3 residues: CSARPQEDTQYF. The CDR3 DNA reads as TGCAGTGCTAGACCCCAAGAAGATACGCAGTATTTT.

The rearrangement joins TRBV29-1 to TRBJ1-1, with unresolved D. The CDR3 is 12 residues long. The germline gives CDR1 SQVTM, CDR2 ANQGSEA. Trimming took 3 bases from V and 4 from J, leaving 9 bases between them. The CDR3 DNA reads as TGCAGCGTTGATATCTCGGGCACTGAAGCTTTCTTT. Its protein is CSVDISGTEAFF.

This clonotype was counted a few times. The genes are TRBV6-2 or TRBV6-3 and TRBJ2-7; D call uncertain. Looked up from germline, CDR1 is MNHEY and CDR2 is SVGEGT. Trimming removed 5 bases at V and 12 bases at J, with 20 bases between. This CDR3 region has 13 residues. The CDR3 coding sequence is TGTGCCAGCAGTCCGATCGACACGGTATACTTGTACTTC. Its translation is CASSPIDTVYLYF.

This clonotype was counted a few times. This chain links TRBV5-1 with TRBJ2-2; tentative D call: TRBD2 (6 bases). The CDR3 sequence is 14 residues long. V shed 4 bases and J shed 4 bases, with 11 bases lying between them. CDR1 SGHRS and CDR2 YFSETQ come from the germline V gene. CDR3 residues: CASSGGLSTGELFF. The CDR3 DNA is TGCGCCAGCAGCGGGGGACTTTCCACCGGGGAGCTGTTTTTT. Drawing the rest from reference TRBV5-1 and TRBJ2-2, the complete variable domain is KAGVTQTPRYLIKTRGQQVTLSCSPISGHRSVSWYQQTPGQGLQFLFEYFSETQRNKGNFPGRFSGRQFSNSRSEMNVSTLELGDSALYLCASSGGLSTGELFFGEGSRLTVL.

This clonotype was counted only a few times. V usage is TRBV7-2 and J usage is TRBJ2-5; the match to TRBD1 covers 9 bases. The CDR3 contains 13 residues. J lost 9 bases, V lost 7 bases, and 9 bases had no gene match. Germline V gene lookup returns CDR1 SGHTA and CDR2 FQGNSA. The CDR3: CASINVGQGPQYF. The DNA of the CDR3 is TGTGCCAGCATTAACGTGGGACAGGGTCCCCAGTACTTC.

The chain recombines TRBV25-1 with TRBJ2-7, with 7 nucleotides matching TRBD2. After removal of 1 base from V and 3 bases from J, the junction contained 6 bases not matched to a gene. The CDR3 covers 15 residues. Germline CDR1 MGHDK, CDR2 SYGVNS. CDR3 loop: CASSESGTGGYEQYF. DNA for the CDR3: TGTGCCAGCAGTGAATCGGGGACGGGGGGCTACGAGCAGTACTTC.